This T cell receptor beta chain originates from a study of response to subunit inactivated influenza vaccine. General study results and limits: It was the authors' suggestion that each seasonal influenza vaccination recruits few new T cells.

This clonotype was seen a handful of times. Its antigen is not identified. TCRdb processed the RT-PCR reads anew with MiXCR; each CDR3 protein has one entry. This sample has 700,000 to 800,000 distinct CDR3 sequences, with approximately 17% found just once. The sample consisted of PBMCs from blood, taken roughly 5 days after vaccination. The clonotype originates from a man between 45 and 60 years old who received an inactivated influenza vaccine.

In DNA, the CDR3 is TGTGCCAGCAGTTACACCGGACTAGCGGGAGCAGATACGCAGTATTTT. Translating it yields CASSYTGLAGADTQYF. The chain employs TRBV6-5 and TRBJ2-3, with 13 positions matching TRBD2. The germline V gene has CDR1 MNHEY and CDR2 SVGAGI. The CDR3 has 16 amino acids. With V trimmed by 2 bases and J by 4 bases, 3 bases remained unmatched.